This T cell receptor (beta chain) was captured in a study of regulatory T cells in long-lasting Graves disease. Library construction for TCR beta used iRepertoire HTBI primers and Arm-PCR of CDR3 regions. TCRdb reanalysed the multiplex PCR reads using MiXCR and keeps one entry per CDR3 protein. The sample shows under 300,000 distinct CDR3 sequences, over 20% of them seen only once. The CDR3 contains 17 residues. Time point noted: newly diagnosed GD, antithyroid drugs for less than 3 months. Preparation of the TCR library used RNA extracted from PBMCs. The gene calls are TRBV3-2 and TRBJ1-5; the table gives TRBD1 as D, unverified against the DNA. TRBV3-2 is a listed pseudogene. This material consisted of peripheral blood mononuclear cells (PBMCs), taken at new diagnosis, from a patient treated with antithyroid drugs. The clonotype comes from a female donor with Graves disease. The CDR3 spells CASSQDRVSVKDQPQHF. CDR3 DNA: TGTGCCAGCAGCCAAGACAGGGTGTCGGTTAAAGATCAGCCCCAGCATTTT.